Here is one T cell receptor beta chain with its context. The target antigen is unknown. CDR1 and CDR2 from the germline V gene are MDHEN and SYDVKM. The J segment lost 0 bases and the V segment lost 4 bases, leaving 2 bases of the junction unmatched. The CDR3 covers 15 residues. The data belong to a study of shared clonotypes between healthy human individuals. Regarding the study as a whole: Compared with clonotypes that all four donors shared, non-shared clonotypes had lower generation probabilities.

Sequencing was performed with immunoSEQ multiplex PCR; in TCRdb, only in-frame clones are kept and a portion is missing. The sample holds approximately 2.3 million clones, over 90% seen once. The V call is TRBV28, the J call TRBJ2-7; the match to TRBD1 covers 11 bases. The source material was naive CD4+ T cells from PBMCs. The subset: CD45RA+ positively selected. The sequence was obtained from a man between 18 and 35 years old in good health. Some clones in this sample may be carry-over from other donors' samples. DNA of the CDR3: TGTGCCAGCAGTTCCGGGACAGGGGGCTCCTACGAGCAGTACTTC. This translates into CASSSGTGGSYEQYF.